Below, 28 T cell receptor beta chains from the same sample are listed, as sequenced in a study of shared clonotypes between healthy human individuals. Generated by immunoSEQ multiplex PCR, the TCRdb table keeps only in-frame clones and is missing some. Of 2 million to 2.5 million clones detected, 93% appear once; the ten largest clones hold approximately 0.37%. Input material: naive CD4+ T cells from PBMCs. Subset reported: CD45RA+ positively selected. These receptors came from a man aged 18 to 30 in good health. Some clones in this sample may be carry-over from other donors' samples.

The CDR3 DNA follows: TGTGCCAGTAGTCTCCGTACTGGAGTGAACACTGAAGCTTTCTTT. Residues: CASSLRTGVNTEAFF. The chain links TRBV19 to TRBJ1-1; no definite D call. V gave up 5 bases and J gave up 0 bases, with 13 bases separating them. Per the germline V gene, CDR1 is LNHDA and CDR2 is SQIVND (reference sequence). The length of the CDR3 is 15 residues.

The gene calls are TRBV5-6 and TRBJ1-2; D not certain. Per the germline V gene, CDR1 is SGHDT and CDR2 is YYEEEE. This CDR3 region has 13 residues. Between the trimmed V and J ends, which lost 3 bases and 5 bases, there was a span of 11 bases. The CDR3 sequence: CASSSGRLYGYTF. The CDR3 coding sequence is TGTGCCAGCAGCTCAGGACGGCTTTATGGCTACACCTTC.

In this sample, this clone turned up once. This chain joins TRBV7-3 and TRBJ2-1, with 8 bases lining up with TRBD1. The CDR3 runs to 16 residues. Germline V gives CDR1 SGHTA, CDR2 FQGTGA. V shed 2 bases and J 4 bases; nucleotides not matched to a gene: 7. Here the CDR3 reads CASSLGGQGRYNEQFF. CDR3 coding DNA: TGTGCCAGCAGCTTAGGTGGACAGGGAAGATACAATGAGCAGTTCTTC.

CDR3 loop: CASSLVTDSFGYTF. The CDR3 nucleotides are TGTGCCAGCAGCTTGGTGACAGACAGTTTTGGCTACACCTTC. This rearrangement joins TRBV5-4 to TRBJ1-2; tentatively, D is TRBD1 (5 bases). V was pared by 0 bases and J by 7 bases, with 13 bases between. The length of the CDR3 is 14 residues. Germline loops: CDR1 SGHNT, CDR2 YYREEE (reference sequence).

The chain combines TRBV2 with TRBJ2-7, with D maybe TRBD1 (7 bases). Trimming took 7 bases from V and 2 from J, leaving 18 bases between them. The CDR3 is 15 residues long. Germline CDR1 SNHLY, CDR2 FYNNEI. CDR3 region: CASMEPGGKPYEQYF. For the CDR3, the DNA is TGTGCCAGCATGGAACCAGGGGGGAAACCCTACGAGCAGTACTTC.

The V call is TRBV28, the J call TRBJ2-3, with D perhaps being TRBD1 or TRBD2 (6 bases each). Germline values: CDR1 MDHEN, CDR2 SYDVKM. The CDR3 is made up of 18 amino acids. The V end was cut by 5 bases, the J end by 2 bases, with 23 bases between. The CDR3 bases are TGTGCCAGCAGTCCAAGTCGGTGGGGGGCGCAAGACACAGATACGCAGTATTTT. Encoded protein: CASSPSRWGAQDTDTQYF. Supplemented by reference TRBV28 and TRBJ2-3, the full variable domain reads DVKVTQSSRYLVKRTGEKVFLECVQDMDHENMFWYRQDPGLGLRLIYFSYDVKMKEKGDIPEGYSVSREKKERFSLILESASTNQTSMYLCASSPSRWGAQDTDTQYFGPGTRLTVL.

Concerning this clone: The same CDR3 also results from other DNA sequences found in this sample. The V call is TRBV5-1, the J call TRBJ1-3; D remains unclear. Germline CDR1 and CDR2: SGHRS and YFSETQ. Trimming took off 4 bases at V and 2 bases at J, with 10 bases between the two ends. The CDR3 consists of 14 residues. CDR3 sequence reads: CASSLLGAGNTIYF. The CDR3 bases are TGCGCCAGCAGCCTGCTTGGTGCTGGAAACACCATATATTTT.

The gene calls are TRBV10-3 and TRBJ2-7, with D perhaps assigned TRBD1 or TRBD2 (5 bases each). V lost 8 bases and J 6 bases, leaving 11 bases between the germline ends. Germline-derived CDR1 and CDR2 are ENHRY and SYGVKD. This CDR3 has 11 residues. The CDR3 reads CAIGADSEQYF. Written as DNA, the CDR3 is TGTGCCATCGGGGCGGACTCCGAGCAGTACTTC.

Remarks on this clone: The sample contains more than one DNA sequence encoding this CDR3. This chain links TRBV10-3 with TRBJ2-3; weak D call: TRBD2 (5 bases). Between the trimmed V and J ends, which lost 2 bases and 0 bases, there was a span of 9 bases. The CDR3 loop spans 15 amino acids. Germline V gene lookup returns CDR1 ENHRY and CDR2 SYGVKD. In DNA, the CDR3 is TGTGCCATCAGTGAGCTGAGGGAGAGCACAGATACGCAGTATTTT. Encoded protein: CAISELRESTDTQYF.

The gene calls are TRBV18 and TRBJ2-5; D may be TRBD2 (6 bases). CDR3 length: 15 residues. Germline values: CDR1 KGHSH, CDR2 LQKENI. V was pared by 2 bases and J by 5 bases, with 15 bases between. The CDR3 DNA reads TGTGCCAGCTCACCAAATCTTGCGGGAAAGGAGACCCAGTACTTC. Protein: CASSPNLAGKETQYF.

This chain links TRBV7-9 with TRBJ2-3, with D tentatively TRBD1 (5 bases). V lost 1 base and J lost 1, with 9 bases in between. Germline V lookup: CDR1 SEHNR, CDR2 FQNEAQ (reference sequence). There are 15 residues in the CDR3. The CDR3 reads CASSLEAGRTDTQYF. The DNA for the CDR3 is TGTGCCAGCAGCTTAGAAGCAGGGCGCACAGATACGCAGTATTTT.

The V gene is TRBV5-1, the J gene TRBJ1-1; D possibly corresponds to TRBD1 (6 bases). The CDR3 has 14 residues. With 0 bases removed from V and 6 bases from J, the gap between germline ends came to 12 bases. CDR1 SGHRS and CDR2 YFSETQ come from the germline V gene. This CDR3 reads CASSLARGAAEAFF. CDR3 DNA: TGCGCCAGCAGCTTGGCCAGGGGTGCGGCTGAAGCTTTCTTT.

The rearrangement uses TRBV11-2 and TRBJ2-5; 9 bases are shared with TRBD2. Looked up from germline, CDR1 is SGHAT and CDR2 is FQNNGV. The CDR3 loop spans 16 amino acids. The V gene end was trimmed by 1 base and the J gene end by 5 bases; junction bases not matched to a gene: 8. The CDR3, as DNA: TGTGCCAGCAGCTTAGTCCCCGCTAGCGGGAAGGAGACCCAGTACTTC. Translated: CASSLVPASGKETQYF.

This clone has only one observation. The rearrangement uses TRBV9 and TRBJ2-7; 10 nucleotides line up with TRBD2. This CDR3 is built from 15 residues. The V gene's germline CDR1 is SGDLS and CDR2 YYNGEE. After removal of 4 bases from V and 6 bases from J, the junction contained 10 bases not matched to a gene. This chain's CDR3 is CASSSPGTSVSEQYF. In DNA form, the CDR3 reads TGTGCCAGCAGCTCCCCCGGGACTAGCGTCTCCGAGCAGTACTTC.

Remarks on this clone: The identical CDR3 is also encoded by other nucleotide sequences in the sample. The gene calls are TRBV5-4 and TRBJ2-5, with TRBD2 identical over 8 bases. With 0 bases clipped from V and 5 bases from J, the junction kept 3 bases outside the gene matches. Per the germline V gene, CDR1 is SGHNT and CDR2 is YYREEE (reference sequence). The CDR3 is made up of 14 amino acids. The chain's CDR3 is CASSLAGGQETQYF. The CDR3 DNA reads as TGTGCCAGCAGCTTGGCGGGGGGGCAGGAGACCCAGTACTTC.

V usage is TRBV27 and J usage is TRBJ1-1; no clear D. The CDR3 totals 13 residues. The germline V and J ends were trimmed by 2 bases and 1 base, with 5 bases remaining between them. Germline V gene lookup returns CDR1 MNHEY and CDR2 SMNVEV (reference sequence). The CDR3 DNA is TGTGCCAGCAGTTTAGACTCGAACACTGAAGCTTTCTTT. Its protein product is CASSLDSNTEAFF.

V and J are TRBV7-9 and TRBJ2-2; 7 nucleotides agree with TRBD2. Germline CDR1 reads SEHNR; CDR2 reads FQNEAQ (reference sequence). Unmatched junction bases numbered 8, after V lost 5 bases and J lost 5 bases. The length of the CDR3 is 15 residues. In DNA, the CDR3 is TGTGCCAGCAGCCCTGCCCGGGGGGTAACCGGGGAGCTGTTTTTT. It yields the protein CASSPARGVTGELFF.

The chain carries TRBV5-4 and TRBJ1-1, with 8 bases identical to TRBD1. Germline CDR1 is SGHNT and CDR2 is YYREEE (reference sequence). The V gene end was trimmed by 4 bases and the J gene end by 1 base; junction bases not matched to a gene: 6. The CDR3 is 15 residues long. This CDR3 is CASSSADRANTEAFF. DNA of the CDR3: TGTGCCAGCAGCAGCGCGGACAGGGCGAACACTGAAGCTTTCTTT.

The sample holds one count of this clone. The V call is TRBV2, the J call TRBJ2-2, with D possibly being TRBD1 or TRBD2 (5 bases each). This CDR3 has 16 amino acids. Trimming took off 5 bases at V and 0 bases at J, with 13 bases between the two ends. CDR1 and CDR2 from the germline V gene are SNHLY and FYNNEI. The CDR3 region is CASSLLGTANTGELFF. The CDR3 region has the DNA TGTGCCAGCAGTCTCTTGGGGACCGCGAACACCGGGGAGCTGTTTTTT.

In DNA form, the CDR3 reads TGTGCCAGCAGTTTATCAAGCGAAAAACTGTTTTTT. It encodes CASSLSSEKLFF. The chain couples TRBV28 to TRBJ1-4; no firm D call. CDR3 size: 12 residues. V was pared by 1 base and J by 8 bases, with 5 bases between. The germline V gene encodes CDR1 MDHEN and CDR2 SYDVKM.

V and J are TRBV6-5 and TRBJ2-1, with D perhaps TRBD1 or TRBD2 (6 bases each). There are 15 residues in the CDR3. Germline values: CDR1 MNHEY, CDR2 SVGAGI. V was pared by 0 bases and J by 6 bases, with 12 bases between. CDR3 DNA: TGTGCCAGCAGTTACTCGAGGTGGGGGGCCAATGAGCAGTTCTTC. This encodes CASSYSRWGANEQFF.

The J gene is TRBJ2-7, the V gene TRBV7-2, with D perhaps TRBD1 (5 bases). The CDR3 contains 13 residues. V gave up 1 base and J gave up 3 bases, with 7 bases separating them. Germline CDR1 is SGHTA and CDR2 is FQGNSA. The CDR3 sequence is CASSLGQNYEQYF. As DNA, the CDR3 is TGTGCCAGCAGCTTAGGACAGAACTACGAGCAGTACTTC.

V is TRBV27 and J is TRBJ1-3; D is uncertain. CDR3 size: 15 residues. Germline values: CDR1 MNHEY, CDR2 SMNVEV (reference sequence). V was pared by 5 bases and J by 0 bases, with 11 bases between. The CDR3, as DNA: TGTGCCAGCAGTGCGAGGGCCCTCTCTGGAAACACCATATATTTT. Protein product: CASSARALSGNTIYF.

This rearrangement joins TRBV5-1 to TRBJ2-7; D unresolved. V shed 0 bases and J shed 7 bases, with 8 bases lying between them. This CDR3 is built from 12 residues. CDR1 is SGHRS and CDR2 is YFSETQ in the germline V gene. The CDR3 nucleotides read TGCGCCAGCAGCTTGGGAGGTCAGGAGCAGTACTTC. Protein: CASSLGGQEQYF.

V is TRBV7-2 and J is TRBJ2-2; no reliable D call. This CDR3 has 14 residues. Germline CDR1 is SGHTA and CDR2 is FQGNSA. With 5 bases removed from V and 3 bases from J, the gap between germline ends came to 10 bases. The CDR3 DNA is TGTGCCAGCAGCCCGAGACTTCACACCGGGGAGCTGTTTTTT. Protein product: CASSPRLHTGELFF.

The chain has TRBV28 and TRBJ2-5, with unresolved D. V lost 7 bases and J 4 bases, leaving 7 bases between the germline ends. The germline gives CDR1 MDHEN, CDR2 SYDVKM. There are 11 residues in the CDR3. CDR3 sequence (DNA): TGTGCCAGCAATCTGGGAGAGACCCAGTACTTC. It translates to CASNLGETQYF.

J is TRBJ2-3 and V is TRBV2, with D possibly TRBD2 on 6 matching bases. The CDR3 covers 14 residues. Trimming shortened V by 8 bases and J by 4 bases, and 16 bases separated the two germline ends. Per germline, CDR1 SNHLY and CDR2 FYNNEI. The CDR3 region is CASVNRWGADTQYF. DNA for the CDR3: TGTGCCAGCGTGAACAGGTGGGGGGCAGATACGCAGTATTTT.

This sequence joins TRBV28 and TRBJ2-5; 9 nucleotides agree with TRBD2. The CDR3 totals 15 residues. CDR1 MDHEN and CDR2 SYDVKM come from the germline V gene. The V segment lost 1 base and the J segment 4 bases; nucleotides outside the gene matches: 4. CDR3 region: CASSLFGREGETQYF. CDR3 bases: TGTGCCAGCAGTTTATTTGGGCGGGAGGGAGAGACCCAGTACTTC.